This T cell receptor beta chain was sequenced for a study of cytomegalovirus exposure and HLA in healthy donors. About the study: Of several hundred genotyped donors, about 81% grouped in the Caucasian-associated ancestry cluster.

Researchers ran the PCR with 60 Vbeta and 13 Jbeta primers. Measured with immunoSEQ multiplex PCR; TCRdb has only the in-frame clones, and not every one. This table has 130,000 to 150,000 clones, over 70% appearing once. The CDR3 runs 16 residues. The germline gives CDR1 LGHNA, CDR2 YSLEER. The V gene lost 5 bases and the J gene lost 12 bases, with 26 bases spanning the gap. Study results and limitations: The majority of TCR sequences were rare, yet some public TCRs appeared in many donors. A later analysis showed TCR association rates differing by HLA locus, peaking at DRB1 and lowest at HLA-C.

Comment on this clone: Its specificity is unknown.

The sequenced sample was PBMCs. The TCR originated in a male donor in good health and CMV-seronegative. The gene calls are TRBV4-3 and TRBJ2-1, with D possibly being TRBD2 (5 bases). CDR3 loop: CASSSSTEGEELRQFF. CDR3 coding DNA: TGCGCCAGCAGCTCAAGTACAGAGGGCGAGGAGTTGCGGCAGTTCTTC.